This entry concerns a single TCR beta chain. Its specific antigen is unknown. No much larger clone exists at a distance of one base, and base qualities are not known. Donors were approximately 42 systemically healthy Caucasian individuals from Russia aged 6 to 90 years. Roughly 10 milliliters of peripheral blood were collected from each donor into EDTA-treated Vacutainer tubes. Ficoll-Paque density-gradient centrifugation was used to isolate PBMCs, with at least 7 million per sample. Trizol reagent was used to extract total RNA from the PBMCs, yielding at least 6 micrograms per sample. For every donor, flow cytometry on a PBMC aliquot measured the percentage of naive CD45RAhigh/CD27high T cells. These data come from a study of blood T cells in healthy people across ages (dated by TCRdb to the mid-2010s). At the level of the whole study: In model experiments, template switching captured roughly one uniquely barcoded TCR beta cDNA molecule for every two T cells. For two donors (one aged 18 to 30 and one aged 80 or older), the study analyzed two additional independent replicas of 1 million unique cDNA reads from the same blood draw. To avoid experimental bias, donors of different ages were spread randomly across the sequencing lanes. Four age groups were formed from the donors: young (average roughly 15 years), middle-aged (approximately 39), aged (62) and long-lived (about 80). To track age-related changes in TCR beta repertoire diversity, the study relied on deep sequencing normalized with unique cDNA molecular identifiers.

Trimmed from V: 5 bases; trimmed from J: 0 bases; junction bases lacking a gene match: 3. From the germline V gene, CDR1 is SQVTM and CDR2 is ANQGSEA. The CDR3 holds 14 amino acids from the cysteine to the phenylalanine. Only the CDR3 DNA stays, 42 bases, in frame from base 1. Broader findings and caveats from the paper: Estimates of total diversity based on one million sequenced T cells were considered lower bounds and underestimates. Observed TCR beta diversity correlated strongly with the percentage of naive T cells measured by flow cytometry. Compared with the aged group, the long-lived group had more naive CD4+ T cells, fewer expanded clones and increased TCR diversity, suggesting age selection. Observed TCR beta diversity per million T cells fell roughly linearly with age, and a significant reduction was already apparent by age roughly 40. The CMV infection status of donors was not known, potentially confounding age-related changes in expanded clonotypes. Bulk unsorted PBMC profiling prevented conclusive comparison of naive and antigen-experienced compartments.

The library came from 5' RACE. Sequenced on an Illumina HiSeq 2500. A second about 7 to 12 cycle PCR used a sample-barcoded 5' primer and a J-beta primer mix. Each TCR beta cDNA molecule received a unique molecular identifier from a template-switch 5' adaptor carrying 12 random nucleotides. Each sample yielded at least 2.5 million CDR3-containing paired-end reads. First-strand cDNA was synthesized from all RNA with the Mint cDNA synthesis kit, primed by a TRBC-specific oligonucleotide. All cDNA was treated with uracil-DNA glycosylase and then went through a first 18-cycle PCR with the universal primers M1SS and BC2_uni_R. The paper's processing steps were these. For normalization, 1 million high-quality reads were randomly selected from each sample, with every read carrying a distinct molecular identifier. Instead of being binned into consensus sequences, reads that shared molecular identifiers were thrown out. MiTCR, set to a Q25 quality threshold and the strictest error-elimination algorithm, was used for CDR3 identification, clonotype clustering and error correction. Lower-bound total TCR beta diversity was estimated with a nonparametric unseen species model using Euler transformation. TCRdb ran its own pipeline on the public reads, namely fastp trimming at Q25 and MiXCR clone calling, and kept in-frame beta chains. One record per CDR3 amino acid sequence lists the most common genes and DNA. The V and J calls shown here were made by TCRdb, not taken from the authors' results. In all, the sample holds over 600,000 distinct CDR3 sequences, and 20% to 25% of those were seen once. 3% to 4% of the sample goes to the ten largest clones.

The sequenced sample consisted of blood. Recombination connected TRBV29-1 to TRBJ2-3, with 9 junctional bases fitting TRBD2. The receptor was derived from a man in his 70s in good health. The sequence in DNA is TGCAGCGTTTACGGGACTAGCAGCACAGATACGCAGTATTTT. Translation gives CSVYGTSSTDTQYF.